The 9 T cell receptor beta chains presented below share a single source sample, sequenced in a study of T cell responses to AZD1222 COVID-19 vaccine. Generated by immunoSEQ multiplex PCR, the TCRdb table keeps only in-frame clones and is missing some. The sample yields about 130,000 clones, 93% seen once. Material: peripheral blood, obtained on day 0 of AZD1222 vaccination. These TCRs come from an adult in good health.

This rearrangement joins TRBV11-3 to TRBJ2-1, with 12 bases identical to TRBD2. J gave up 7 bases and V 5 bases, and 3 bases lay outside the gene matches. The CDR3 has 14 amino acids. Germline CDR1 SGHNT, CDR2 YENEEA. DNA of the CDR3: TGTGCCAGCAGCATTGGACTAGCGGGAAATGAGCAGTTCTTC. Translating it yields CASSIGLAGNEQFF.

The sample holds one count of this clone. The gene calls are TRBV28 and TRBJ1-2; D gene ambiguous. The V end was cut by 5 bases, the J end by 3 bases, with 13 bases between. This CDR3 is built from 14 residues. The germline V gene has CDR1 MDHEN and CDR2 SYDVKM. The CDR3 nucleotides read TGTGCCAGCAGTCTAACTCGGAGATACTATGGCTACACCTTC. It yields the protein CASSLTRRYYGYTF.

The rearrangement uses TRBV13 and TRBJ2-1, with 10 bases identical to TRBD2. After removal of 5 bases from V and 7 bases from J, the junction contained 5 bases not matched to a gene. The CDR3 loop spans 14 amino acids. Germline V lookup: CDR1 PRHDT, CDR2 FYEKMQ (reference sequence). The CDR3 nucleotides are TGTGCCAGCAGCCGGACTAGCGGAAGGAATGAGCAGTTCTTC. It encodes CASSRTSGRNEQFF.

This sequence joins TRBV2 and TRBJ2-4; 7 positions match TRBD1. Germline V gene sequence: CDR1 SNHLY, CDR2 FYNNEI. The CDR3 runs 14 residues. Unmatched junction bases numbered 2, after V lost 4 bases and J lost 2 bases. The CDR3 sequence is CASSGQGSKNIQYF. As DNA, the CDR3 is TGTGCCAGCAGTGGACAGGGTTCCAAAAACATTCAGTACTTC.

This sequence joins TRBV9 and TRBJ2-7; TRBD2 agrees at 10 bases. Trimming removed 0 bases from V and 3 bases from J; junction bases left unmatched: 9. The CDR3 is 17 residues long. From germline, CDR1 is SGDLS and CDR2 YYNGEE. The CDR3 spells CASSVGLAGALIYEQYF. In DNA, the CDR3 is TGTGCCAGCAGCGTAGGCCTAGCGGGAGCCTTAATCTACGAGCAGTACTTC.

This sequence joins TRBV29-1 and TRBJ2-2; the D call may be TRBD1 or TRBD2 (5 bases each). The CDR3 runs 12 residues. The germline V and J ends were trimmed by 7 bases and 7 bases, with 13 bases remaining between them. In germline, CDR1 is SQVTM, CDR2 ANQGSEA. The CDR3, as DNA: TGCAGCGCGGGACCCGCGGGCGGGGAGCTGTTTTTT. Protein: CSAGPAGGELFF.

This chain uses TRBV10-1 with TRBJ1-2; 7 bases are a match to TRBD1. The J segment lost 6 bases and the V segment lost 4 bases, leaving 5 bases of the junction unmatched. The CDR3 covers 13 residues. Germline lookup yields CDR1 WNHNN and CDR2 SYGVQD (reference sequence). CDR3 in amino acids: CASSAQTGNGYTF. CDR3 coding DNA: TGCGCCAGCAGTGCCCAGACAGGGAATGGCTACACCTTC.

This clone appeared once. The chain joins TRBV6-5 to TRBJ2-7; D is ambiguous. CDR1 and CDR2 from the germline V gene are MNHEY and SVGAGI. The V end was cut by 0 bases, the J end by 6 bases, with 9 bases between. The length of the CDR3 is 13 residues. The CDR3: CASSYSDIREQYF. The CDR3 DNA is TGTGCCAGCAGTTACTCCGACATTCGCGAGCAGTACTTC.

The chain links TRBV7-8 to TRBJ1-1, with D perhaps TRBD1 (5 bases). V was clipped by 7 bases and J by 3 bases, with 15 bases between them. Germline CDR1 reads SGHVS; CDR2 reads FQNEAQ. The length of the CDR3 is 14 residues. CDR3 in amino acids: CASNPGGRDTEAFF. In nucleotides, the CDR3 is TGTGCCAGCAACCCCGGGGGTAGAGACACTGAAGCTTTCTTT.